The source of this T cell receptor (beta chain) is a study of blood T cell repertoires in COVID-19. Looking at the study overall: From T cells, B-cell-depleted T cells, or PBMCs came the material, which was cDNA or gDNA.

The germline gives CDR1 LNHDA, CDR2 SQIVND (reference sequence). V gave up 6 bases and J gave up 4 bases; unmatched junction bases: 5. The CDR3 spans 14 residues. Authors' analysis steps: Scientists estimated how many nucleated cells there were by amplifying reference gene primers. TCRdb's copy holds only in-frame clones and misses some; the assay was immunoSEQ multiplex PCR. Clone size and V and J calls were adopted from that table, with D and trimming inferred from the DNA. The sample shows about 190,000 clones, around 80% of them seen only once. The clonotype was recovered from a woman in her 50s with acute or convalescent COVID-19. Sequencing input: peripheral blood. V is TRBV19 and J is TRBJ1-2; TRBD1 aligns across 10 bases. Written as DNA, the CDR3 is TGTGCCAGTAGGACAGGGGGCGGTGGCTATGGCTACACCTTC. This translates into CASRTGGGGYGYTF. The full variable domain, rest sourced from reference TRBV19 and TRBJ1-2, is DGGITQSPKYLFRKEGQNVTLSCEQNLNHDAMYWYRQDPGQGLRLIYYSQIVNDFQKGDIAEGYSVSREKKESFPLTVTSAQKNPTAFYLCASRTGGGGYGYTFGSGTRLTVV.